One and the same sample provided the 21 T cell receptor beta chains below, sequenced in a study of T cells after yellow fever vaccination. TCRdb reprocessed the 5' RACE reads with MiXCR, giving one entry per CDR3 protein. The sample lists roughly 11,000 distinct CDR3 sequences, roughly 6% occurring once. This sample comprised PBMCs, either bulk or a sorted T-cell subset (CD4+, CD8+, memory, or dextramer-sorted; not recorded which), obtained on the day of the yellow fever booster vaccination. Receptor source: a man between 25 and 39 years old who received the YFV17D yellow fever vaccine.

This clonotype showed up many times. The V call is TRBV5-4, the J call TRBJ2-1, with a tentative D call TRBD2 (6 bases). Trimming took 0 bases from V and 7 from J, leaving 14 bases between them. The CDR3 has 15 amino acids. Germline CDR1 is SGHNT and CDR2 is YYREEE (reference sequence). CDR3 bases: TGTGCCAGCAGCTTGGGGCTAGCGTCCGTTAATGAGCAGTTCTTC. Protein: CASSLGLASVNEQFF.

This clonotype was seen ten or more times. J is TRBJ2-5 and V is TRBV4-2; TRBD1 is a possible D gene (6 bases). The CDR3 sequence is 14 residues long. Germline CDR1 is LGHNA and CDR2 is YNFKEQ. V lost 4 bases and J 5 bases, leaving 14 bases between the germline ends. The CDR3: CASSPTTGLETQYF. The DNA for the CDR3 is TGTGCCAGCAGCCCGACTACAGGGCTGGAGACCCAGTACTTC.

This clonotype has ten or more counts. This rearrangement joins TRBV18 to TRBJ2-3, with a possible D match to TRBD1 (5 bases). Germline assignment: CDR1 KGHSH and CDR2 LQKENI. There are 14 residues in the CDR3. V gave up 2 bases and J gave up 2 bases, with 8 bases separating them. Here the CDR3 DNA reads TGTGCCAGCTCACCAGGGGCCAACACAGATACGCAGTATTTT. Protein sequence: CASSPGANTDTQYF.

There are many counts of this clonotype. The chain is built from TRBV4-1 and TRBJ2-1; D assignment may be TRBD1 or TRBD2 (7 bases each). There are 14 residues in the CDR3. The germline CDR1 and CDR2 sequences are MGHRA and YSYEKL. The V end was cut by 3 bases, the J end by 10 bases, with 16 bases between. CDR3 region: CASSHQGGGEEQFF. The CDR3 nucleotides are TGCGCCAGCAGCCATCAGGGGGGAGGGGAGGAGCAGTTCTTC.

This clonotype was detected ten times or more. V gene TRBV20-1 combines with J gene TRBJ2-5, with unresolved D. Looked up from germline, CDR1 is DFQATT and CDR2 is SNEGSKA (reference sequence). This CDR3 contains 17 residues. With 1 base removed from V and 5 bases from J, the gap between germline ends came to 23 bases. CDR3 bases: TGCAGTGCTAGAGGATTTTCTGGAGCTAATATCGGGGAGACCCAGTACTTC. Its translation is CSARGFSGANIGETQYF.

This clonotype is deemed medium-sized (0.01 to 0.1%). This rearrangement joins TRBV24-1 to TRBJ2-7, with D unresolved. The V end was cut by 0 bases, the J end by 4 bases, with 3 bases between. The CDR3 has 12 amino acids. Germline V lookup: CDR1 KGHDR, CDR2 SFDVKD. The chain's CDR3 is CATSDLGYEQYF. In DNA form, the CDR3 reads TGTGCCACCAGTGATTTGGGGTACGAGCAGTACTTC.

Within the sample, this clonotype is medium-sized (0.01 to 0.1%). CDR3 in amino acids: CASSQDLGRGYTF. In DNA form, the CDR3 reads TGCGCCAGCAGCCAAGATTTGGGTCGGGGCTACACCTTC. The chain links TRBV4-1 to TRBJ1-2; D is undetermined. The V end was cut by 0 bases, the J end by 8 bases, with 10 bases between. This CDR3 has 13 amino acids. The germline gives CDR1 MGHRA, CDR2 YSYEKL.

In its sample, this clonotype was seen a few times. The CDR3 sequence is CASSLNRNIQYF. CDR3 bases: TGTGCCAGCAGCTTAAACCGAAACATTCAGTACTTC. The rearrangement links TRBV7-2 to TRBJ2-4; D ambiguous. The CDR3 has 12 residues. CDR1 SGHTA and CDR2 FQGNSA come from the germline V gene. V shed 2 bases and J shed 6 bases, with 5 bases lying between them. The full variable domain, its missing parts supplied by reference TRBV7-2 and TRBJ2-4, is GAGVSQSPSNKVTEKGKDVELRCDPISGHTALYWYRQSLGQGLEFLIYFQGNSAPDKSGLPSDRFSAERTGGSVSTLTIQRTQQEDSAVYLCASSLNRNIQYFGAGTRLSVL.

This clonotype has a count of ten or more. This CDR3 reads CASSLLIQPQHF. The CDR3 nucleotides are TGTGCCAGCAGCCTGCTAATCCAGCCCCAGCATTTT. The chain couples TRBV6-1 to TRBJ1-5, with unresolved D. The CDR3 totals 12 residues. With 6 bases removed from V and 7 bases from J, the gap between germline ends came to 10 bases. Per the germline V gene, CDR1 is MNHNS and CDR2 is SASEGT.

At least ten counts were recorded for this clonotype. The chain couples TRBV20-1 to TRBJ2-7; 8 bases line up with TRBD1. The CDR3 is 15 residues long. V lost 4 bases to trimming and J lost 4 bases; unmatched junction nucleotides: 12. Germline V lookup: CDR1 DFQATT, CDR2 SNEGSKA (reference sequence). The CDR3 DNA sequence: TGCAGTGCTATAATCCCCAGGACAGGGACATACGAGCAGTACTTC. Its translation is CSAIIPRTGTYEQYF.

By proportion, this clonotype is medium-sized. J is TRBJ2-7 and V is TRBV6-2 or TRBV6-3; D is unresolved. This CDR3 comprises 11 residues. V gave up 2 bases and J gave up 5 bases, with 4 bases separating them. Germline V gives CDR1 MNHEY, CDR2 SVGEGT. CDR3 in DNA: TGTGCCAGCAGTTACAGGGACGAGCAGTACTTC. Translating it yields CASSYRDEQYF.

This clonotype was counted ten times or more. V and J are TRBV30 and TRBJ2-3; D uncertain. CDR1 and CDR2 (germline): GTSNPN, SVGIG (reference sequence). Trimming took 1 base from V and 5 from J, leaving 4 bases between them. The CDR3 loop spans 11 amino acids. The CDR3 here is CAWSGRDTQYF. In DNA form, the CDR3 reads TGTGCCTGGAGTGGTCGAGATACGCAGTATTTT.

For this clonotype: A much bigger clone sits one base away, suggesting this may be a read error. The chain uses TRBV7-2 and TRBJ2-3; the match to TRBD2 covers 9 bases. Looked up from germline, CDR1 is SGHTA and CDR2 is FQGNSA. The CDR3 extends over 13 amino acids. The CDR3 here is CASSISGRVTQNF. CDR3 DNA sequence: TGTGCCAGCAGCATTAGCGGGAGAGTGACGCAGAATTTT.

This clonotype was seen repeatedly, ten times or more. This chain connects TRBV10-2 to TRBJ2-2; the match to TRBD2 covers 9 bases. Germline CDR1 is WSHSY and CDR2 is SAAADI. Trimming removed 2 bases from V and 0 bases from J; junction bases left unmatched: 4. The CDR3 is made up of 17 amino acids. In nucleotides, the CDR3 is TGCGCCAGCAGTGAGGCTAGCGGGACCCCGAACACCGGGGAGCTGTTTTTT. This gives the protein CASSEASGTPNTGELFF.

This clonotype is medium-sized within its sample. The CDR3 protein is CASSLAGGQGYEQYF. The CDR3 DNA sequence: TGTGCCAGCAGTTTAGCGGGAGGCCAGGGCTACGAGCAGTACTTC. The chain employs TRBV12-3 or TRBV12-4 and TRBJ2-7; the D gene is possibly TRBD2 (6 bases). The CDR3 length is 15 residues. With 0 bases removed from V and 3 bases from J, the gap between germline ends came to 12 bases.

This clonotype rates as medium-sized. The chain uses TRBV20-1 and TRBJ2-1; perhaps D is TRBD1 or TRBD2 (6 bases each). CDR1 is DFQATT and CDR2 is SNEGSKA in the germline V gene (reference sequence). V was trimmed by 1 base and J by 7 bases, leaving 14 bases between them. This CDR3 region has 14 residues. CDR3 region: CSARGLGGGNEQFF. Written as DNA, the CDR3 is TGCAGTGCTAGAGGCCTCGGAGGGGGGAATGAGCAGTTCTTC.

This clonotype has at least ten counts. The chain recombines TRBV10-2 with TRBJ2-6; D gene ambiguous. Trimming took off 6 bases at V and 0 bases at J, with 0 bases between the two ends. The CDR3 is 12 residues long. Per germline, CDR1 WSHSY and CDR2 SAAADI. The CDR3 coding sequence is TGCGCCAGCAGCTCTGGGGCCAACGTCCTGACTTTC. Its translation: CASSSGANVLTF.

This rearrangement joins TRBV7-6 to TRBJ2-1; 11 bases align to TRBD2. V lost 1 base and J lost 1; bases outside the gene matches: 3. Germline-derived CDR1 and CDR2 are SGHVS and FNYEAQ. The CDR3 covers 17 residues. DNA of the CDR3: TGTGCCAGCAGCTTAGTTCTAGCGGGAGGTTCCTACAATGAGCAGTTCTTC. Its protein is CASSLVLAGGSYNEQFF.

This clonotype was detected many times. The chain is built from TRBV5-5 and TRBJ2-7; perhaps TRBD1 as D (5 bases). Germline V lookup: CDR1 SGHKS, CDR2 YYEKEE (reference sequence). The CDR3 sequence is 16 residues long. V lost 1 base, J lost 7 bases, and 21 bases lay in between. The chain's CDR3 is CASSLSLTGPDREQYF. The CDR3 coding sequence is TGTGCCAGCAGCTTGAGCTTAACAGGTCCAGATAGGGAGCAGTACTTC.

This clonotype has a count of ten or more. J is TRBJ1-1 and V is TRBV6-5; TRBD1 might be the D (5 bases). This CDR3 is 14 amino acids long. With 5 bases removed from V and 0 bases from J, the gap between germline ends came to 10 bases. Germline V gene sequence: CDR1 MNHEY, CDR2 SVGAGI. CDR3: CASSQDNLNTEAFF. The CDR3 DNA sequence: TGTGCCAGCAGTCAGGACAACTTGAACACTGAAGCTTTCTTT.

In this sample, this clonotype turned up many times. V usage is TRBV20-1 and J usage is TRBJ2-3, with TRBD2 matching over 9 bases. Trimming removed 6 bases from V and 1 base from J; junction bases left unmatched: 5. Germline CDR1 and CDR2: DFQATT and SNEGSKA (reference sequence). CDR3 length: 14 residues. The CDR3 protein is CSARRLAGTDTQYF. The CDR3 nucleotides read TGCAGTGCCAGGAGACTAGCGGGCACAGATACGCAGTATTTT.